This T cell receptor (beta chain) was sequenced in a study of cytomegalovirus exposure and HLA in healthy donors. The CDR3 extends over 11 amino acids. CDR1 and CDR2 (germline): SNHLY, FYNNEI. Trimming left V 6 bases short and J 13 bases short, with 15 bases between. It was with 60 Vbeta and 13 Jbeta primers that the PCR ran. Only in-frame clones appear in the TCRdb table, and some are missing; sequencing was by immunoSEQ multiplex PCR. Its table lists around 210,000 clones. The source is a woman under 40 in good health and CMV-seropositive. The chain recombines TRBV2 with TRBJ2-5; D might be TRBD1 (6 bases). Material for sequencing was PBMCs. The CDR3 loop reads CASRPDSVPYF. Here the CDR3 DNA reads TGTGCCAGCAGGCCGGACAGTGTGCCGTACTTC.